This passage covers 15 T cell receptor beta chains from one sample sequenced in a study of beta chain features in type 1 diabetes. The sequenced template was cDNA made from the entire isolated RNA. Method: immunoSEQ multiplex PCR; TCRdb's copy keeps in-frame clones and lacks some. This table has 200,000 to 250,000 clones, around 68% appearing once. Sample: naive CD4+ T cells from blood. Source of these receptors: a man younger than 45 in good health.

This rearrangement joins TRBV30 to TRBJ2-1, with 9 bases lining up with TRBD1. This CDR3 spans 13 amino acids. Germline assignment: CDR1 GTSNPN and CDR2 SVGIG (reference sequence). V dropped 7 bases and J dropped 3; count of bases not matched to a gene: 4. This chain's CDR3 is CAFTGGVYNEQFF. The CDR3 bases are TGTGCCTTTACAGGGGGCGTCTACAATGAGCAGTTCTTC.

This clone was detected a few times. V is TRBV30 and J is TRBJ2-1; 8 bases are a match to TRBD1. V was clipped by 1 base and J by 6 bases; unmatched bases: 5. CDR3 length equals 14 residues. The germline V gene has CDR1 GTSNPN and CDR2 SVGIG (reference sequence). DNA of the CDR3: TGTGCCTGGAGTGCGGACAGGGTGACCAATGAGCAGTTCTTC. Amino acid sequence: CAWSADRVTNEQFF.

Here the CDR3 reads CASSALMNTGELFF. The CDR3 coding sequence is TGTGCCAGCAGTGCCCTGATGAATACCGGGGAGCTGTTTTTT. V gene TRBV28 combines with J gene TRBJ2-2; D gene uncertain. Trimming shortened V by 5 bases and J by 5 bases, and 12 bases separated the two germline ends. This CDR3 comprises 14 residues. CDR1 is MDHEN, CDR2 SYDVKM, per germline.

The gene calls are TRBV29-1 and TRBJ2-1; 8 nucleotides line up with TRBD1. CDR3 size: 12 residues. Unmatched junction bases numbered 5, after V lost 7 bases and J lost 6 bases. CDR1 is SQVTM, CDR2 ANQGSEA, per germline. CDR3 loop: CSGVDRGNEQFF. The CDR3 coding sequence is TGCAGCGGGGTCGACAGGGGCAATGAGCAGTTCTTC.

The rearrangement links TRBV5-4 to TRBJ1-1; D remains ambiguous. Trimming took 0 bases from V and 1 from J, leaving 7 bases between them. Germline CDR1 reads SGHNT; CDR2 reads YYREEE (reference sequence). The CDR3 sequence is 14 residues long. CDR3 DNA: TGTGCCAGCAGCTTGGGTCAGAGGAACACTGAAGCTTTCTTT. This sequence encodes CASSLGQRNTEAFF.

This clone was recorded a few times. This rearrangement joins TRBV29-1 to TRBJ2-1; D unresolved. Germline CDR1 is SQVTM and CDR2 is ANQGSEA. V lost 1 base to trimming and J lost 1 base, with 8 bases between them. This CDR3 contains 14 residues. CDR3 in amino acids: CSVEGRVSYNEQFF. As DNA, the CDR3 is TGCAGCGTTGAAGGACGCGTGTCCTACAATGAGCAGTTCTTC.

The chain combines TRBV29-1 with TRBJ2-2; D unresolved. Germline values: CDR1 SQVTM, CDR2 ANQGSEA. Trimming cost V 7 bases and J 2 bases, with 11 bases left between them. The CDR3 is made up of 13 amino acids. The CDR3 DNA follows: TGCAGCGCCCGCAACCAAAACACCGGGGAGCTGTTTTTT. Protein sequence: CSARNQNTGELFF.

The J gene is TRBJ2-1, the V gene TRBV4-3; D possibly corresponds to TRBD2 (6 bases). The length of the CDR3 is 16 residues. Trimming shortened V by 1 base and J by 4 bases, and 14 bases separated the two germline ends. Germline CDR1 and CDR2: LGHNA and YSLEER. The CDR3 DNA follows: TGCGCCAGCAGCCAAGTCGGGGCTAGCGCATACAATGAGCAGTTCTTC. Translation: CASSQVGASAYNEQFF.

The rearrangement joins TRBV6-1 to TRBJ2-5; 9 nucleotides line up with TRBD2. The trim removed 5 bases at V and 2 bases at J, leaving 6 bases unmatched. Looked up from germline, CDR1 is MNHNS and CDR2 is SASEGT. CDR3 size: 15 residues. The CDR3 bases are TGTGCCAGCAGTTCCGGACTAGCGATACAAGAGACCCAGTACTTC. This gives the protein CASSSGLAIQETQYF.

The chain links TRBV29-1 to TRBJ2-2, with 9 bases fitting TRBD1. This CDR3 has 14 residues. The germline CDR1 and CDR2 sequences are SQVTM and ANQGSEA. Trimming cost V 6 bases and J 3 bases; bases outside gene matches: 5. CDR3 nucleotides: TGCAGCGTCGTTAGGGACAGGGACACCGGGGAGCTGTTTTTT. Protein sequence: CSVVRDRDTGELFF.

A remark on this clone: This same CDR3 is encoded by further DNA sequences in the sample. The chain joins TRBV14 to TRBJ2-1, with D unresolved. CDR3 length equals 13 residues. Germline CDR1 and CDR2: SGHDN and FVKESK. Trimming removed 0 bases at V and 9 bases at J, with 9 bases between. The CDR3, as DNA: TGTGCCAGCAGCCAAGATCTGGGTGGTGAGCAGTTCTTC. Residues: CASSQDLGGEQFF.

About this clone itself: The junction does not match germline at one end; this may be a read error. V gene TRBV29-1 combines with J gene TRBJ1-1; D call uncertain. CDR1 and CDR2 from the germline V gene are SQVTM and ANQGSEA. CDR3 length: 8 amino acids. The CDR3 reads CSVEGDQF. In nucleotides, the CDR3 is TGCAGCGTTGAAGGGGATCAGTTT.

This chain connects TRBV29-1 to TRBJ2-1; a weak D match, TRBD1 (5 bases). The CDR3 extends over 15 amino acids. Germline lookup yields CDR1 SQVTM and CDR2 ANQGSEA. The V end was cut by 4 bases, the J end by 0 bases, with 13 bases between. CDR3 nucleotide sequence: TGCAGCGTTGTGGGGCCCAGAGGCTCCTACAATGAGCAGTTCTTC. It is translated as CSVVGPRGSYNEQFF.

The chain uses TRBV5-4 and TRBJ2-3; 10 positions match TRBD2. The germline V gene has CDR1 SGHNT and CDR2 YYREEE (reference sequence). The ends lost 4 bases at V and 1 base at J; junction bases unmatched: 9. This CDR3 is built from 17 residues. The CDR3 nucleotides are TGTGCCAGCAGCCCGTCTAGCGGGGGAATAGGCACAGATACGCAGTATTTT. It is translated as CASSPSSGGIGTDTQYF.

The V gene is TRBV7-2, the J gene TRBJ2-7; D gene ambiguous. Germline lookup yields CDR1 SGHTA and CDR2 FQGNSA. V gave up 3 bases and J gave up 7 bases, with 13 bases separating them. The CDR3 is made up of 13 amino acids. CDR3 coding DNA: TGTGCCAGCAGCTTCTCCCGTACCCGAGAGCAGTACTTC. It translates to CASSFSRTREQYF.